Sequencing of this TCR beta chain was carried out in a study of T cell changes during pregnancy in multiple sclerosis. V dropped 4 bases and J dropped 1 base, with 30 bases sitting between them. Germline V gives CDR1 LGHNA, CDR2 YNFKEQ. This CDR3 has 21 amino acids. Sequencing used immunoSEQ multiplex PCR; TCRdb keeps in-frame clones, though not all of them. The table includes approximately 69,000 clones, roughly 94% detected once. This clonotype was obtained from a female donor with multiple sclerosis, enrolled in a pregnancy study. V is TRBV4-2 and J is TRBJ2-3; a possible D gene is TRBD1 (6 bases). The starting material was peripheral blood, obtained in the third trimester of pregnancy. Written as DNA, the CDR3 is TGTGCCAGCAGCCCCTTACCCGGACAGAAGGTGGGGGCTAGGGGCACAGATACGCAGTATTTT. Residues: CASSPLPGQKVGARGTDTQYF.